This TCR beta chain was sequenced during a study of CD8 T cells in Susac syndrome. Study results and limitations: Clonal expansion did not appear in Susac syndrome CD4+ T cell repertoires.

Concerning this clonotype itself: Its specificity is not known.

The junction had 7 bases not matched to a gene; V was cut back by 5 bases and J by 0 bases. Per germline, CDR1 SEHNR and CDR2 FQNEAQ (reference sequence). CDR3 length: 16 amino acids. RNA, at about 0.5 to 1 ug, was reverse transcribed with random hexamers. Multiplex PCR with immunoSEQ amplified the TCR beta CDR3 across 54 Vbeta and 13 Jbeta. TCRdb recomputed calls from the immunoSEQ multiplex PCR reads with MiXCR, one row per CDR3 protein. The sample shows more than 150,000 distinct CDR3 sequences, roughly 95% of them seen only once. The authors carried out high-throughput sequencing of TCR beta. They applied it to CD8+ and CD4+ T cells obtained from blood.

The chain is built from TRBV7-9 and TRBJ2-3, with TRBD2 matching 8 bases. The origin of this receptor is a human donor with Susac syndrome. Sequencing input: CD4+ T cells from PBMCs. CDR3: CASSTPRGGSTDTQYF. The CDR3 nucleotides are TGTGCCAGCAGCACCCCTCGGGGGGGGAGCACAGATACGCAGTATTTT.